These T cell receptor beta chains were read from a single sample in a study of beta chain features in type 1 diabetes. This table comes from immunoSEQ multiplex PCR, and its TCRdb copy is limited to in-frame clones, with some not included. The top ten clones hold roughly 1.3% of a sample with about 220,000 clones, roughly a tenth of them seen once. Sequenced: central memory CD4+ T cells from blood. All receptors come from a man younger than 35 in good health. Both conserved end residues are part of each CDR3.

CASSAPWTGEETQYF	TRBV7-2	TRBJ2-5
CASSYDGTAARDGYTF	TRBV5-1	TRBJ1-2
CASSPRREMRYEQFF	TRBV18	TRBJ2-1
CASSAAQDTQYF	TRBV9	TRBJ2-3
CASSERDGWGYGYTF	TRBV6-1	TRBJ1-2
CASSPGVGGNQPQHF	TRBV6-6	TRBJ1-5
CASSGGQGRDEQFF	TRBV9	TRBJ2-1
CAWRQQGMGQPQHF	TRBV30	TRBJ1-5
CASSLELRGRMNEQFF	TRBV28	TRBJ2-1
CASSPQANRREQYF	TRBV14	TRBJ2-7
CASRSGTANEKLFF	TRBV5-8	TRBJ1-4
CASSRTGGYEQYF	TRBV2	TRBJ2-7
CATYTPIQETQYF	TRBV28	TRBJ2-5
CASSLEITRAEQYF	TRBV7-9	TRBJ2-7
CASSPLDSTSSYEQYF	TRBV5-1	TRBJ2-7
CASSARQAGRTEAFF	TRBV27	TRBJ1-1
CASSIRPSDASNEQFF	TRBV5-1	TRBJ2-1
CAIRVMQGASEQYF	TRBV10-3	TRBJ2-7
CASSGTGGPYGYTF	TRBV18	TRBJ1-2
CASSLVTGWSSSYNEQFF	TRBV2	TRBJ2-1
CASSYGLAGNTGELFF	TRBV7-9	TRBJ2-2
CSVGGISGNTIYF	TRBV29-1	TRBJ1-3
CASSFGQAGYETQYF	TRBV7-9	TRBJ2-5
CAWSGLGYEQYF	TRBV30	TRBJ2-7